A single sample is the source of the 23 T cell receptor beta chains below, sequenced in a study of blood T cell repertoires in COVID-19. Sequencing was performed with immunoSEQ multiplex PCR; in TCRdb, only in-frame clones are kept and a portion is missing. The table has 60,000 to 70,000 clones, around nine tenths seen once. Input material: PBMCs or T cells enriched from blood (not recorded which). These receptor sequences come from a woman in her forties who had recovered from COVID-19.

The chain carries TRBV7-9 and TRBJ2-3; 8 bases align to TRBD2. Trimming removed 2 bases from V and 5 bases from J; junction bases left unmatched: 9. The CDR3 is 16 residues long. CDR1 is SEHNR and CDR2 is FQNEAQ in the germline V gene (reference sequence). The CDR3 DNA sequence: TGTGCCAGCAGCTTAACGACGGGGGGGCCGGGAGATACGCAGTATTTT. It codes for CASSLTTGGPGDTQYF.

This chain links TRBV5-4 with TRBJ2-7; TRBD1 matches 8 bases. The CDR3 is 15 residues long. Per the germline V gene, CDR1 is SGHNT and CDR2 is YYREEE (reference sequence). V dropped 1 base and J dropped 3; count of bases not matched to a gene: 6. CDR3 sequence reads: CASSLWTGMYYEQYF. The CDR3 coding sequence is TGTGCCAGCAGCTTGTGGACAGGGATGTACTACGAGCAGTACTTC.

The genes are TRBV18 and TRBJ1-1; D unresolved. This CDR3 spans 17 amino acids. Germline V gene lookup returns CDR1 KGHSH and CDR2 LQKENI. Trimming removed 5 bases at V and 7 bases at J, with 26 bases between. The CDR3 spells CASSTTAQASFHVEAFF. The CDR3 nucleotides are TGTGCCAGCTCAACCACCGCCCAGGCGTCGTTCCACGTTGAAGCTTTCTTT.

Turning to this clone: Other DNA sequences of this sample code for an identical CDR3. V and J are TRBV12-3 or TRBV12-4 and TRBJ1-4; the D is unclear. The ends were cut back, 6 bases at V and 4 bases at J, with 3 bases in the middle. This CDR3 has 11 residues. The CDR3 sequence is CASSLNEKLFF. The DNA of the CDR3 is TGTGCCAGCAGCCTTAATGAAAAACTGTTTTTT.

The chain links TRBV28 to TRBJ2-2; 10 bases agree with TRBD1. Germline-derived CDR1 and CDR2 are MDHEN and SYDVKM. V dropped 3 bases and J dropped 8; count of bases not matched to a gene: 12. The CDR3 length is 17 residues. The CDR3 spells CASSFPTTGGDLGELFF. The DNA for the CDR3 is TGTGCCAGCAGTTTTCCTACGACAGGGGGCGATTTAGGGGAGCTGTTTTTT.

The chain carries TRBV11-3 and TRBJ1-2; D perhaps matches TRBD1 (6 bases). CDR1 is SGHNT, CDR2 YENEEA, per germline. The CDR3 is 16 residues long. V lost 5 bases, J lost 4 bases, and 20 bases lay in between. In DNA form, the CDR3 reads TGTGCCAGCAGCACCCGGACAGTCCTCGGCCGCTATGGCTACACCTTC. It translates to CASSTRTVLGRYGYTF.

The J gene is TRBJ1-2, the V gene TRBV27; 7 bases match TRBD1. After removal of 8 bases from V and 4 bases from J, the junction contained 10 bases not matched to a gene. This CDR3 has 14 amino acids. Germline V gene sequence: CDR1 MNHEY, CDR2 SMNVEV (reference sequence). The CDR3 spells CASGTGTELYGYTF. The CDR3 bases are TGTGCCAGCGGGACCGGGACAGAGCTCTATGGCTACACCTTC.

The chain combines TRBV10-1 with TRBJ2-3, with a possible D match to TRBD1 (6 bases). With 4 bases removed from V and 5 bases from J, the gap between germline ends came to 16 bases. This CDR3 comprises 15 residues. In germline, CDR1 is WNHNN, CDR2 SYGVQD (reference sequence). CDR3 in DNA: TGCGCCAGCAGTGGACGTCCGGAAGGGGGAGATACGCAGTATTTT. Translating it yields CASSGRPEGGDTQYF.

The chain employs TRBV5-1 and TRBJ1-1, with D tentatively TRBD1 (6 bases). V lost 0 bases and J 1 base, leaving 13 bases between the germline ends. Germline loops: CDR1 SGHRS, CDR2 YFSETQ. CDR3 length: 16 amino acids. CDR3: CASSLGQVYGNTEAFF. CDR3 in DNA: TGCGCCAGCAGCTTGGGACAGGTCTATGGGAACACTGAAGCTTTCTTT. The full variable domain, rest sourced from reference TRBV5-1 and TRBJ1-1, is KAGVTQTPRYLIKTRGQQVTLSCSPISGHRSVSWYQQTPGQGLQFLFEYFSETQRNKGNFPGRFSGRQFSNSRSEMNVSTLELGDSALYLCASSLGQVYGNTEAFFGQGTRLTVV.

The CDR3 sequence: CASSSRGDINQPQHF. The DNA for the CDR3 is TGTGCCAGCAGTTCCCGAGGGGACATCAATCAGCCCCAGCATTTT. The V and J genes are TRBV7-9 and TRBJ1-5; a weak D match, TRBD1 (6 bases). The CDR3 is 15 residues long. In germline, CDR1 is SEHNR, CDR2 FQNEAQ (reference sequence). The V end was cut by 6 bases, the J end by 3 bases, with 15 bases between.

The chain links TRBV19 to TRBJ2-3; TRBD1 is a possible D gene (5 bases). V was pared by 3 bases and J by 2 bases, with 9 bases between. The CDR3 runs 14 residues. Germline loops: CDR1 LNHDA, CDR2 SQIVND (reference sequence). In DNA form, the CDR3 reads TGTGCCAGTAGTATCAAGGGGCACACAGATACGCAGTATTTT. Translation gives CASSIKGHTDTQYF.

About this clone: This CDR3 is also generated by other DNA sequences in the sample. V and J are TRBV19 and TRBJ1-2; 9 positions agree with TRBD1. The germline gives CDR1 LNHDA, CDR2 SQIVND (reference sequence). The CDR3 spans 15 residues. V was pared by 4 bases and J by 2 bases, with 5 bases of the junction left unmatched. CDR3 nucleotides: TGTGCCAGTAGTACCAGGACAGGGGCCAACTATGGCTACACCTTC. This encodes CASSTRTGANYGYTF.

This sequence joins TRBV3-1 (or the pseudogene TRBV3-2) and TRBJ1-4, with D unclear. In germline, CDR1 is LGHDT, CDR2 YNNKEL (reference sequence). Trimming left V 1 base short and J 2 bases short, with 8 bases between. The CDR3 is 15 amino acids. The CDR3 loop is CASSQGRETNEKLFF. The CDR3 DNA reads TGTGCCAGCAGCCAAGGGAGGGAGACTAATGAAAAACTGTTTTTT.

This chain connects TRBV2 to TRBJ1-1; TRBD1 matches 7 bases. The CDR3 contains 16 residues. The V gene's germline CDR1 is SNHLY and CDR2 FYNNEI. V lost 6 bases, J lost 0 bases, and 10 bases stayed unmatched. The CDR3: CASSKEGTELNTEAFF. In DNA form, the CDR3 reads TGTGCCAGCAGCAAAGAAGGGACAGAGCTGAACACTGAAGCTTTCTTT.

CDR3 nucleotide sequence: TGTGCCAGCAGACGCGTGGACATGAACACTGAAGCTTTCTTT. As protein: CASRRVDMNTEAFF. V usage is TRBV6-5 and J usage is TRBJ1-1; D might be TRBD1 (5 bases). The CDR3 is made up of 14 amino acids. Germline CDR1 and CDR2: MNHEY and SVGAGI. V shed 6 bases and J shed 0 bases, with 11 bases lying between them.

V gene TRBV11-1 combines with J gene TRBJ1-2; possibly TRBD1 for D (6 bases). The CDR3 is made up of 13 amino acids. V lost 5 bases and J 2 bases, leaving 9 bases between the germline ends. CDR1 SGHAT and CDR2 FQDESV come from the germline V gene (reference sequence). The CDR3 DNA sequence: TGTGCCAGCAGCCCACAGGGAAACTATGGCTACACCTTC. This encodes CASSPQGNYGYTF. The entire variable domain, with the rest obtained from reference TRBV11-1 and TRBJ1-2, is as follows: EAEVAQSPRYKITEKSQAVAFWCDPISGHATLYWYRQILGQGPELLVQFQDESVVDDSQLPKDRFSAERLKGVDSTLKIQPAELGDSAMYLCASSPQGNYGYTFGSGTRLTVV.

The genes are TRBV3-1 (or the pseudogene TRBV3-2) and TRBJ2-2; D is undetermined. Trimming took 3 bases from V and 6 from J, leaving 8 bases between them. The CDR3 runs to 13 residues. Germline-derived CDR1 and CDR2 are LGHDT and YNNKEL (reference sequence). This CDR3 is CASSHLSSGELFF. For the CDR3, the DNA is TGTGCCAGCAGCCACTTGAGCTCCGGGGAGCTGTTTTTT.

This rearrangement joins TRBV10-3 to TRBJ1-4; TRBD1 matches at 10 bases. Trimming took 8 bases from V and 8 from J; bases not matched to a gene: 11. The CDR3 consists of 15 residues. Germline V gene lookup returns CDR1 ENHRY and CDR2 SYGVKD. This chain's CDR3 is CAICPTGTGAEKLFF. The DNA for the CDR3 is TGTGCCATCTGCCCAACCGGGACAGGGGCCGAAAAACTGTTTTTT.

The chain has TRBV5-1 and TRBJ2-7; 8 nucleotides match TRBD1. Germline V gene data show CDR1 as SGHRS and CDR2 as YFSETQ. The CDR3 is 15 amino acids. The V and J ends lost 4 bases and 5 bases, in that order; junction bases with no gene match: 11. CDR3 DNA: TGCGCCAGCAGCCTCACGGCAGGGGGCTCAAACGAGCAGTACTTC. Protein sequence: CASSLTAGGSNEQYF. The variable domain in full, completed from reference TRBV5-1 and TRBJ2-7, reads KAGVTQTPRYLIKTRGQQVTLSCSPISGHRSVSWYQQTPGQGLQFLFEYFSETQRNKGNFPGRFSGRQFSNSRSEMNVSTLELGDSALYLCASSLTAGGSNEQYFGPGTRLTVT.

The DNA of the CDR3 is TGTGCCAGCAGCCATGACAGTCGCCGTTTTTCACCCCTCCACTTT. It is translated as CASSHDSRRFSPLHF. The chain employs TRBV3-1 (or the pseudogene TRBV3-2) and TRBJ1-6; tentatively, D is TRBD1 (5 bases). This CDR3 region has 15 residues. Trimming removed 3 bases at V and 9 bases at J, with 15 bases between. The germline V gene encodes CDR1 LGHDT and CDR2 YNNKEL (reference sequence).

Here the CDR3 DNA reads TGTGCCAGCCGGGACTTCACTGAAGCTTTCTTT. It translates to CASRDFTEAFF. V and J are TRBV19 and TRBJ1-1, with TRBD1 as a possible D gene (5 bases). This CDR3 contains 11 residues. V shed 9 bases and J shed 4 bases, with 9 bases lying between them. The germline V gene has CDR1 LNHDA and CDR2 SQIVND (reference sequence).

The rearrangement joins TRBV9 to TRBJ1-1; no clear D gene. CDR1 and CDR2 (germline): SGDLS, YYNGEE. The CDR3 spans 13 residues. Trimming took 4 bases from V and 1 from J, leaving 8 bases between them. CDR3 nucleotides: TGTGCCAGCAGCCGCGACTGGAACACTGAAGCTTTCTTT. It yields the protein CASSRDWNTEAFF.

This chain joins TRBV12-3 or TRBV12-4 and TRBJ2-7; D is possibly TRBD1 (6 bases). The length of the CDR3 is 13 residues. Trimming shortened V by 7 bases and J by 5 bases, and 15 bases separated the two germline ends. The CDR3 sequence is CASTTTRGHEQYF. In DNA form, the CDR3 reads TGTGCCAGCACCACGACCAGGGGCCACGAGCAGTACTTC.